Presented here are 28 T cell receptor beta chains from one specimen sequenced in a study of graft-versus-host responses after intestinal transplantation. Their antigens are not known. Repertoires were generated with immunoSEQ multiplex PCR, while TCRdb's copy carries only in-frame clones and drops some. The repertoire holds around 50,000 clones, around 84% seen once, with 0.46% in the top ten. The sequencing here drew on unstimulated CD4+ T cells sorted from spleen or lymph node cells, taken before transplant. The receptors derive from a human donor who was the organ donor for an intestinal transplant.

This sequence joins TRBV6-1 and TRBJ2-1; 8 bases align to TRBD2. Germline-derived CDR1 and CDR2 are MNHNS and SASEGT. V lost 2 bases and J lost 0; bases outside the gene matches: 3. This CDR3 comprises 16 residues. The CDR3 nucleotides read TGTGCCAGCAGTGAACGGAGCGGGGGCTCCTACAATGAGCAGTTCTTC. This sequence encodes CASSERSGGSYNEQFF.

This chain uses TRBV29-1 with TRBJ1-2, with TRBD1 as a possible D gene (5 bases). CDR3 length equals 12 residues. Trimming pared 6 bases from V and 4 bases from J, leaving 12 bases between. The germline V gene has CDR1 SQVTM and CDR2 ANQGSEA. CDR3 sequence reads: CSVHGALYGYTF. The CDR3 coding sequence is TGCAGCGTACACGGGGCTCTCTATGGCTACACCTTC.

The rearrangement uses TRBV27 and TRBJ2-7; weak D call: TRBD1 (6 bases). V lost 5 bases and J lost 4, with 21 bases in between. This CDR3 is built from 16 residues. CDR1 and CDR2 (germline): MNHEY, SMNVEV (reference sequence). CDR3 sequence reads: CASSPTGQSLKYEQYF. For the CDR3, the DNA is TGTGCCAGCAGTCCAACAGGACAGAGCCTTAAGTACGAGCAGTACTTC.

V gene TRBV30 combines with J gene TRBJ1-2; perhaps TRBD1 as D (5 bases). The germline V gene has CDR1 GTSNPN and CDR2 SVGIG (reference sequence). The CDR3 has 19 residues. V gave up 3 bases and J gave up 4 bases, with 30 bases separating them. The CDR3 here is CAWRPPPGAGRPGAYGYTF. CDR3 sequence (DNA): TGTGCCTGGAGGCCCCCCCCCGGGGCAGGCCGTCCCGGGGCCTATGGCTACACCTTC.

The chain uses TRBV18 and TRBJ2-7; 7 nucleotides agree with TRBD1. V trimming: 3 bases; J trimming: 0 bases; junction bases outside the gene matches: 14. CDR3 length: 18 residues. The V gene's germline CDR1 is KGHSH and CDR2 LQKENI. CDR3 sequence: CASSPLTPDRSSSYEQYF. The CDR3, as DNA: TGTGCCAGCTCACCCCTAACACCGGACAGGTCGAGCTCCTACGAGCAGTACTTC.

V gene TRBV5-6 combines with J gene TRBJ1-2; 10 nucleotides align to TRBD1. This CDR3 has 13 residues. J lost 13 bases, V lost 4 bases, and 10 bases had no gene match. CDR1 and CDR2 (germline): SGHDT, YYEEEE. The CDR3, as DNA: TGTGCCAGCAGCCCGACAGGGGGCGGTGGTGGCACCTTC. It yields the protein CASSPTGGGGGTF.

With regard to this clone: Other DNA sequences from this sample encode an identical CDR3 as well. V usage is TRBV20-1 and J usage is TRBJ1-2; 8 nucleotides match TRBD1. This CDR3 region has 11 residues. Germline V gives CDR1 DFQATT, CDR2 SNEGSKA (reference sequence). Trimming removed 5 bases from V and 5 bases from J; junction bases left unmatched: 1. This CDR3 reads CSARTGYGYTF. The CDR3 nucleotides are TGCAGTGCTCGGACAGGGTATGGCTACACCTTC.

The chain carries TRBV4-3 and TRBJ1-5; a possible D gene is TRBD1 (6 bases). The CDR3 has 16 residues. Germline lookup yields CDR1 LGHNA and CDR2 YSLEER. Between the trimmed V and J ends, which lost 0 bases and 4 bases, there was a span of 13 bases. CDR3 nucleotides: TGCGCCAGCAGCCAAGATTTAAGAAGGGGGAATCAGCCCCAGCATTTT. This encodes CASSQDLRRGNQPQHF.

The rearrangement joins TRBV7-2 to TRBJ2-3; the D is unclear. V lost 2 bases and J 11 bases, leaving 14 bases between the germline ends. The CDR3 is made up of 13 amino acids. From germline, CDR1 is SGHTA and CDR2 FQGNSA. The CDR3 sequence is CASSLTGPGGQYF. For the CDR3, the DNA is TGTGCCAGCAGCTTAACCGGACCTGGCGGGCAGTATTTT.

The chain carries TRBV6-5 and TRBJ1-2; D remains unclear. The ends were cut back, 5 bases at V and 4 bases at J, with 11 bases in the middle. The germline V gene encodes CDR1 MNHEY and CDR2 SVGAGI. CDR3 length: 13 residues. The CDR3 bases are TGTGCCAGCAGTACTACAGCCGTCTATGGCTACACCTTC. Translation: CASSTTAVYGYTF.

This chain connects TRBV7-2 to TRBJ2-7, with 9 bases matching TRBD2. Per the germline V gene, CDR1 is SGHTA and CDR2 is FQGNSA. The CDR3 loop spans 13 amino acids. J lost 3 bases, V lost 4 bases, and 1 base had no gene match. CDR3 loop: CASSWRGGYEQYF. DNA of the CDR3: TGTGCCAGCAGCTGGCGGGGGGGCTACGAGCAGTACTTC. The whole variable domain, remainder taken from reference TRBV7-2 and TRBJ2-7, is GAGVSQSPSNKVTEKGKDVELRCDPISGHTALYWYRQSLGQGLEFLIYFQGNSAPDKSGLPSDRFSAERTGGSVSTLTIQRTQQEDSAVYLCASSWRGGYEQYFGPGTRLTVT.

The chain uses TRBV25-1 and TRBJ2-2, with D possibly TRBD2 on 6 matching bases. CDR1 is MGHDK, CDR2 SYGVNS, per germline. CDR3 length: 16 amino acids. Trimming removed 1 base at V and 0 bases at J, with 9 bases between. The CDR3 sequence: CASSEWGVANTGELFF. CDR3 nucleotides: TGTGCCAGCAGTGAATGGGGGGTTGCGAACACCGGGGAGCTGTTTTTT.

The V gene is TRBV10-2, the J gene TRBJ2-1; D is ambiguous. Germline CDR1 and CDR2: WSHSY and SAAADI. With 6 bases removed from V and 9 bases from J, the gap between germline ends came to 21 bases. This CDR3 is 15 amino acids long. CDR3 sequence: CASRERRVLSSEQFF. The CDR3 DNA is TGCGCCAGCAGGGAACGGAGAGTCCTCAGCAGTGAGCAGTTCTTC.

The CDR3 DNA is TGTGCCAGCAGCTTCAGACAGGGGACCGAGCAGTTCTTC. Translating gives CASSFRQGTEQFF. This rearrangement joins TRBV9 to TRBJ2-1, with 8 bases matching TRBD1. The V segment lost 4 bases and the J segment 10 bases; nucleotides outside the gene matches: 7. Germline CDR1 reads SGDLS; CDR2 reads YYNGEE. CDR3 length: 13 residues.

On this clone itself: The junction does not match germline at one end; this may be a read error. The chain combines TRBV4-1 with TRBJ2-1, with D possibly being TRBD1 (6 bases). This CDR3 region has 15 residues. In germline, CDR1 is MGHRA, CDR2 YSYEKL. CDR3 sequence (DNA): TGCGCCAGCAGCCACAGATCTAATGGGGACAATGCGCAGTTCTTC. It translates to CASSHRSNGDNAQFF.

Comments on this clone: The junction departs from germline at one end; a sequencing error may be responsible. CDR3 sequence: CASGEFQGGGALYEQYF. DNA of the CDR3: TGCGCCAGCGGTGAGTTCCAGGGCGGGGGGGCCCTCTACGAGCAGTACTTC. V usage is TRBV10-2 and J usage is TRBJ2-7; 9 bases line up with TRBD2. CDR1 WSHSY and CDR2 SAAADI come from the germline V gene. The CDR3 spans 17 residues.

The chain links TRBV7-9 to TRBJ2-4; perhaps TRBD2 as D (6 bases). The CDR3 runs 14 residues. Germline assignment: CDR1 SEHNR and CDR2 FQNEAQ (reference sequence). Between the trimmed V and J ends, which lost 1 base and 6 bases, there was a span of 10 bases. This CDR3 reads CASSLDGRGNIQYF. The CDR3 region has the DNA TGTGCCAGCAGCTTAGACGGGCGGGGAAACATTCAGTACTTC.

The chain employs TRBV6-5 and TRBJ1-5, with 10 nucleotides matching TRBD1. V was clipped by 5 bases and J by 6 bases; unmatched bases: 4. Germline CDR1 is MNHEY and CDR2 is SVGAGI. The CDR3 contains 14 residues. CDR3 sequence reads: CASSTTGGPQPQHF. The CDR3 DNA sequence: TGTGCCAGCAGTACGACAGGGGGCCCTCAGCCCCAGCATTTT.

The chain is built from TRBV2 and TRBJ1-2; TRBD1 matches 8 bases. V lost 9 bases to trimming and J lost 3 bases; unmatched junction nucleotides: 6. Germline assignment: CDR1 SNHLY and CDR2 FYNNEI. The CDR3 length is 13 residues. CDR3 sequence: CASNTQGDYGYTF. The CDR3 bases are TGTGCCAGTAACACACAGGGGGACTATGGCTACACCTTC.

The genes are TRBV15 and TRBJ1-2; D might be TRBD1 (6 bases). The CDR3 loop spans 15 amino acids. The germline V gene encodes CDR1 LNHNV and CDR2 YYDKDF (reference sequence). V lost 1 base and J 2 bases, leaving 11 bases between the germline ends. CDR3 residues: CATSRADSLNYGYTF. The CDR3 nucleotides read TGTGCCACCAGCAGAGCGGACAGCTTGAACTATGGCTACACCTTC.

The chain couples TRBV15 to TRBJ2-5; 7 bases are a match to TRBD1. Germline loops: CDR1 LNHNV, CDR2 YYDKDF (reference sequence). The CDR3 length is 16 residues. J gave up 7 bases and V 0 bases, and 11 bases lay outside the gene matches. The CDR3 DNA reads TGTGCCACCAGCAGAGATACAGGGGCGCGGAGTGTGACCCAGTACTTC. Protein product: CATSRDTGARSVTQYF.

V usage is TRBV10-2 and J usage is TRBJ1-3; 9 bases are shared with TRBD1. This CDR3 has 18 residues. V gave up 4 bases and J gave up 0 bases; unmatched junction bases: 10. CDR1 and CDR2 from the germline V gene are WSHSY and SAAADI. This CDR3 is CASSVGTGPRPSGNTIYF. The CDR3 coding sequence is TGCGCCAGCAGTGTAGGGACAGGGCCTAGACCCTCTGGAAACACCATATATTTT.

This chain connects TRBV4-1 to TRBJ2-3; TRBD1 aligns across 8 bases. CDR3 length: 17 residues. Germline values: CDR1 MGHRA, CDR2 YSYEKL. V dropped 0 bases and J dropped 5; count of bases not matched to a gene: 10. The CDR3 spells CASSQEPPGGTVDTQYF. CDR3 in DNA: TGCGCCAGCAGCCAAGAGCCTCCAGGGGGCACGGTAGATACGCAGTATTTT.

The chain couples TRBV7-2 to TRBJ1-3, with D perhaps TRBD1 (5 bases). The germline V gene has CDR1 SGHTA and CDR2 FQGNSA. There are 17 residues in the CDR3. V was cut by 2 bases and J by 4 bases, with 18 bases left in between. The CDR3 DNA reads TGTGCCAGCAGCTTATATCCGGGGGAAGGAGAAGGAAACACCATATATTTT. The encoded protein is CASSLYPGEGEGNTIYF.

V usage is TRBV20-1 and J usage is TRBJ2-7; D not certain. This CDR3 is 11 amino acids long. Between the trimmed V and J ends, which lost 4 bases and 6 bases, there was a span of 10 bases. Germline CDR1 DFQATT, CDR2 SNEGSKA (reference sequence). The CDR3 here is CSAIVRGEQYF. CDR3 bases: TGCAGTGCTATTGTTCGCGGCGAGCAGTACTTC.

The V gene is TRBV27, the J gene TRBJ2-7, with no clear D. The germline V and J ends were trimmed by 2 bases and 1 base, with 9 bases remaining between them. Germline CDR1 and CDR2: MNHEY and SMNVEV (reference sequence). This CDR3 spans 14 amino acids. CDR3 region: CASSLAPQSYEQYF. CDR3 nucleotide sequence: TGTGCCAGCAGTTTAGCCCCTCAGTCCTACGAGCAGTACTTC.

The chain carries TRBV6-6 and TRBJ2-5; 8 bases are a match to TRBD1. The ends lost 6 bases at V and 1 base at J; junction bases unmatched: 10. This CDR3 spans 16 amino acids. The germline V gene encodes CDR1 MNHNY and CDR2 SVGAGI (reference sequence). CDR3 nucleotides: TGTGCCAGCAGCTCCTCGCAGGGGGCGAGCCAAGAGACCCAGTACTTC. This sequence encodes CASSSSQGASQETQYF.

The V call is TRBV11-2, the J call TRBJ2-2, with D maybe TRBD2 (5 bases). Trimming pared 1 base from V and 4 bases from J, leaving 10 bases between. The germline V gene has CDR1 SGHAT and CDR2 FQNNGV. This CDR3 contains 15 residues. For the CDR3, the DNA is TGTGCCAGCAGCTTAGGGAGTCGGGGCACCGGGGAGCTGTTTTTT. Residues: CASSLGSRGTGELFF.